These 20 T cell receptor beta chains originate from one sample sequenced in a study of Ad26.COV2.S vaccination and SARS-CoV-2 variants. The treatment was: some 20 received Ad26.COV2.S at low or high dose, single or two shots; roughly five received placebo; per-sample allocation not given. Sampling was performed 63 days after the first vaccine or placebo injection. Produced via immunoSEQ multiplex PCR; TCRdb's table is partial and in-frame only. The table lists hundreds of thousands of clones, about 92% of them singletons. The material was peripheral blood, obtained in a trial of Ad26.COV2.S vaccine versus placebo. The receptor source for this set is a person aged 18 to 59 who received the Ad26.COV2.S COVID-19 vaccine or a placebo.

V is TRBV4-3 and J is TRBJ1-2; possible D gene TRBD1, 5 bases. The length of the CDR3 is 19 residues. Germline V gene sequence: CDR1 LGHNA, CDR2 YSLEER. The V and J ends lost 0 bases and 4 bases respectively, with 24 bases between them. The CDR3 DNA follows: TGCGCCAGCAGCCAAGATGTCGCGGGGGGAACTCGGAGGAGCTATGGCTACACCTTC. This encodes CASSQDVAGGTRRSYGYTF.

This sequence joins TRBV25-1 and TRBJ1-1, with 7 bases fitting TRBD1. The CDR3 is 14 amino acids. Trimming removed 2 bases from V and 11 bases from J; junction bases left unmatched: 11. Germline lookup yields CDR1 MGHDK and CDR2 SYGVNS. CDR3 protein: CASSETGTAQLAFF. CDR3 nucleotides: TGTGCCAGCAGTGAAACCGGGACAGCCCAGTTGGCTTTCTTT.

CDR3 sequence (DNA): TGCGCCAGCAGCAAGACAGTAGGGGGCGTTGAGCATACGCAGTATTTT. Translating it yields CASSKTVGGVEHTQYF. The gene calls are TRBV5-1 and TRBJ2-3; the match to TRBD1 covers 7 bases. The CDR3 length is 16 residues. The ends lost 4 bases at V and 7 bases at J; junction bases unmatched: 15. Per germline, CDR1 SGHRS and CDR2 YFSETQ.

The rearrangement links TRBV4-1 to TRBJ2-7; D remains unclear. Germline values: CDR1 MGHRA, CDR2 YSYEKL. The CDR3 has 15 residues. The ends were cut back, 0 bases at V and 3 bases at J, with 12 bases in the middle. CDR3 coding DNA: TGCGCCAGCAGCCAAGAATCCCCAAGTAGCTACGAGCAGTACTTC. It specifies CASSQESPSSYEQYF.

CDR3 protein: CAIRTHPNTGELFF. The CDR3 DNA follows: TGTGCCATTCGGACTCATCCAAACACCGGGGAGCTGTTTTTT. This chain connects TRBV18 to TRBJ2-2; the D gene is possibly TRBD2 (5 bases). There are 14 residues in the CDR3. Germline lookup yields CDR1 KGHSH and CDR2 LQKENI. Between the trimmed V and J ends, which lost 10 bases and 2 bases, there was a span of 14 bases.

This clone is a singleton in its sample. The V call is TRBV10-2, the J call TRBJ1-2, with D possibly being TRBD1 (5 bases). Germline loops: CDR1 WSHSY, CDR2 SAAADI. Trimming shortened V by 2 bases and J by 7 bases, and 11 bases separated the two germline ends. CDR3 length: 13 amino acids. In DNA, the CDR3 is TGCGCCAGCAGTGAGGGGGGACGCAGTGGCTACACCTTC. This gives the protein CASSEGGRSGYTF.

CDR3 region: CASSLPYTTEAFF. The CDR3 nucleotides are TGTGCCAGCAGCTTACCCTACACTACTGAAGCTTTCTTT. This rearrangement joins TRBV7-9 to TRBJ1-1; no firm D call. V lost 2 bases, J lost 5 bases, and 9 bases lay in between. The length of the CDR3 is 13 residues. Germline loops: CDR1 SEHNR, CDR2 FQNEAQ (reference sequence).

This chain links TRBV7-9 with TRBJ2-2; a possible D gene is TRBD2 (5 bases). In germline, CDR1 is SEHNR, CDR2 FQNEAQ (reference sequence). This CDR3 comprises 15 residues. The ends were cut back, 10 bases at V and 0 bases at J, with 15 bases in the middle. As DNA, the CDR3 is TGTGCCAACACCGGAGGAATTACGAACACCGGGGAGCTGTTTTTT. Its translation is CANTGGITNTGELFF.

The rearrangement joins TRBV7-2 to TRBJ1-6; D is ambiguous. The germline gives CDR1 SGHTA, CDR2 FQGNSA. The CDR3 totals 15 residues. V was clipped by 1 base and J by 9 bases, with 13 bases between them. The CDR3 DNA reads TGTGCCAGCAGCTTAGTATCCAATTCGGGTTCACCCCTCCACTTT. It yields the protein CASSLVSNSGSPLHF.

In the case of this clone: The same CDR3 is also encoded by other DNA sequences in this sample. V gene TRBV30 combines with J gene TRBJ2-7; D unresolved. CDR1 is GTSNPN and CDR2 is SVGIG in the germline V gene (reference sequence). Trimming removed 0 bases at V and 3 bases at J, with 6 bases between. The CDR3 runs to 12 residues. In nucleotides, the CDR3 is TGTGCCTGGAGTGTATTGGGCTACGAGCAGTACTTC. As protein: CAWSVLGYEQYF.

V usage is TRBV30 and J usage is TRBJ2-5; 12 bases align to TRBD2. From germline, CDR1 is GTSNPN and CDR2 SVGIG (reference sequence). V lost 1 base to trimming and J lost 12 bases; unmatched junction nucleotides: 6. This CDR3 has 13 residues. CDR3 protein: CAWSARTSGDKYF. DNA for the CDR3: TGTGCCTGGAGTGCGAGGACTAGCGGGGACAAGTACTTC.

The CDR3 here is CASSSVQSSYNSPLHF. CDR3 coding DNA: TGTGCCAGCAGTTCCGTCCAAAGCTCCTATAATTCACCCCTCCACTTT. The chain couples TRBV28 to TRBJ1-6; unclear D gene. The CDR3 loop spans 16 amino acids. CDR1 is MDHEN, CDR2 SYDVKM, per germline. Trimming took 4 bases from V and 0 from J, leaving 10 bases between them.

The chain's CDR3 is CASSSGQGYEQYF. For the CDR3, the DNA is TGTGCCAGCAGTTCGGGACAGGGCTACGAGCAGTACTTC. The chain couples TRBV5-4 to TRBJ2-7, with TRBD1 identical over 9 bases. The CDR3 runs to 13 residues. J gave up 3 bases and V 5 bases, and 3 bases lay outside the gene matches. Germline lookup yields CDR1 SGHNT and CDR2 YYREEE (reference sequence).

V gene TRBV7-6 combines with J gene TRBJ2-3; 10 bases agree with TRBD2. Trimming cost V 3 bases and J 3 bases; bases outside gene matches: 6. The CDR3 is 16 residues long. Germline V gene data show CDR1 as SGHVS and CDR2 as FNYEAQ. The DNA of the CDR3 is TGTGCCAGCAGCTTTGGGCTAGCGGGGGATACAGATACGCAGTATTTT. Encoded protein: CASSFGLAGDTDTQYF. Full variable domain (missing parts from reference TRBV7-6 and TRBJ2-3): GAGVSQSPRYKVTKRGQDVALRCDPISGHVSLYWYRQALGQGPEFLTYFNYEAQQDKSGLPNDRFSAERPEGSISTLTIQRTEQRDSAMYRCASSFGLAGDTDTQYFGPGTRLTVL.

The chain links TRBV13 to TRBJ2-7, with 11 bases identical to TRBD1. The V segment lost 5 bases and the J segment 3 bases; nucleotides outside the gene matches: 3. The germline gives CDR1 PRHDT, CDR2 FYEKMQ (reference sequence). The CDR3 contains 14 residues. CDR3 in amino acids: CASSTGTGGYEQYF. The CDR3 DNA sequence: TGTGCCAGCAGCACCGGGACAGGGGGCTACGAGCAGTACTTC.

The chain combines TRBV6-6 with TRBJ1-5; TRBD1 might be the D (5 bases). CDR3 length: 16 residues. Germline V gene data show CDR1 as MNHNY and CDR2 as SVGAGI (reference sequence). V was shortened by 5 bases and J by 6 bases, with 20 bases between the two germline ends. CDR3 amino acids: CASSRGVGVEGQPQHF. CDR3 bases: TGTGCCAGCAGTAGGGGAGTGGGGGTAGAAGGTCAGCCCCAGCATTTT.

The chain combines TRBV4-1 with TRBJ2-2; D not resolved. This CDR3 region has 19 residues. From germline, CDR1 is MGHRA and CDR2 YSYEKL. Trimming removed 3 bases at V and 5 bases at J, with 25 bases between. The CDR3 nucleotides read TGCGCCAGCAGCCAGAAGTCTAGGTTTCCCCCCCGCAGTACCGGGGAGCTGTTTTTT. This translates into CASSQKSRFPPRSTGELFF.

The chain has TRBV28 and TRBJ1-2; D unclear. There are 18 residues in the CDR3. The V gene lost 3 bases and the J gene lost 2 bases, with 22 bases spanning the gap. Looked up from germline, CDR1 is MDHEN and CDR2 is SYDVKM. The CDR3 reads CASSLIVNFDWENYGYTF. CDR3 coding DNA: TGTGCCAGCAGTTTGATCGTAAACTTCGACTGGGAAAACTATGGCTACACCTTC.

The chain has TRBV4-1 and TRBJ2-1; no definite D call. The V and J ends lost 1 base and 4 bases respectively, with 17 bases between them. The CDR3 loop spans 17 amino acids. Germline V gives CDR1 MGHRA, CDR2 YSYEKL. The CDR3 bases are TGCGCCAGCAGCCAAGCTCGGAAATTGGGCCAATACAATGAGCAGTTCTTC. Translating gives CASSQARKLGQYNEQFF.

The V call is TRBV6-1, the J call TRBJ2-7, with no clear D. Germline loops: CDR1 MNHNS, CDR2 SASEGT. The CDR3 runs to 11 residues. Trimming removed 0 bases at V and 8 bases at J, with 5 bases between. The CDR3 DNA reads as TGTGCCAGCAGTGAAGCGCGACAGCAGTACTTC. It is translated as CASSEARQQYF.